Here is one T cell receptor beta chain with its context. Its target is unknown. J was trimmed by 3 bases and V by 2 bases; bases with no gene match: 10. Looked up from germline, CDR1 is SGHVS and CDR2 is FQNEAQ. This CDR3 has 18 residues. The PCR ran on 60 Vbeta and 13 Jbeta primers. Sequencing was performed with immunoSEQ multiplex PCR; in TCRdb, only in-frame clones are kept and a portion is missing. The repertoire consists of over 85,000 clones, with over 65% occurring once and the leading ten covering around 15%. This sample was included in a study of cytomegalovirus exposure and HLA in healthy donors. General study findings and limits: An apparent linkage of common viral pathogens to several of the most significant clusters emerged in a later analysis. Most TCRs appeared rarely, but some public TCRs recurred in many donors. V- and J-gene trimming in TCR beta was tied to a missense DCLRE1C variant by an analysis performed later.

Input material: PBMCs. This receptor was obtained from a young man in good health and CMV-seropositive. The chain recombines TRBV7-8 with TRBJ2-6; 7 bases are shared with TRBD2. CDR3 loop: CASSLLPGLPGGANVLTF. The CDR3 DNA sequence: TGTGCCAGCAGCTTATTACCGGGACTACCGGGTGGGGCCAACGTCCTGACTTTC.